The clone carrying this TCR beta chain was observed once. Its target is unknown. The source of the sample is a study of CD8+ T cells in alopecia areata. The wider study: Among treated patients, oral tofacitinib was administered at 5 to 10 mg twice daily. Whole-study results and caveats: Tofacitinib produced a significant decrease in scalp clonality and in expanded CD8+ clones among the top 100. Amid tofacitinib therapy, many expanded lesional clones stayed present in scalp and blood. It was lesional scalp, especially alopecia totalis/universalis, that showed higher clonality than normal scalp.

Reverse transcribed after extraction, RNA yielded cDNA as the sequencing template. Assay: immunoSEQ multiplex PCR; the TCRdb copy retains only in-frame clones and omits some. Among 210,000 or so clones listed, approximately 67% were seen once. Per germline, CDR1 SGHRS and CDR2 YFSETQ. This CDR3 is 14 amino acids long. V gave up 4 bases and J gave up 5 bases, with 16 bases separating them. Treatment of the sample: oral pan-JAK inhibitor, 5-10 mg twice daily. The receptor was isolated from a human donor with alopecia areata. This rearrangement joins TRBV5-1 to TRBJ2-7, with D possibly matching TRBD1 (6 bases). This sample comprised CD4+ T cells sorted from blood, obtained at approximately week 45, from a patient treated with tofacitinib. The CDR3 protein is CASSPEGRGNEQYF. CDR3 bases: TGCGCCAGCAGCCCTGAGGGCAGGGGTAACGAGCAGTACTTC.